This record concerns one TCR beta chain sequence. Antigen specificity is unknown. This entry is derived from a study of shared clonotypes between healthy human individuals. CD45RO-negative cells were positively selected for CCR7, leaving out terminally differentiated effector memory CD45RA+ cells. In germline, CDR1 is MGHDK, CDR2 SYGVNS. Deletions cut 6 bases from V and 0 bases from J, with 14 bases between. The CDR3 length is 15 residues. Findings of the study overall: Naive CD4 clonotype sharing across a handful of donors was approximately 5%.

Some clones are missing from TCRdb's copy, which holds only in-frame ones; the method was immunoSEQ multiplex PCR. This repertoire shows more than 2 million clones, over 85% found once; its top ten account for less than 2%. The clonotype originates from a man between 18 and 29 years old in good health. Some clones in this sample may be carry-over from other donors' samples. Sequences were obtained from naive CD8+ T cells from PBMCs. The genes are TRBV25-1 and TRBJ1-2, with D possibly TRBD1 on 5 matching bases. CDR3 region: CASRTEGISNYGYTF. The CDR3 nucleotides are TGTGCCAGCAGGACAGAAGGTATTTCTAACTATGGCTACACCTTC.